This TCR beta chain was captured in a study of T cell repertoires in cytomegalovirus infection. This clonotype has only a few counts. Its matching antigen is unknown. Study results and limitations: The ex vivo response was dominated by HLA-C-restricted CMV-specific TCR beta clonotypes.

The CDR3 consists of 15 residues. The trim removed 6 bases at V and 5 bases at J, leaving 8 bases unmatched. Each CDR3 protein gets one entry after TCRdb re-called the reads with MiXCR. The profile shows about 180,000 distinct CDR3 sequences, about a sixth of them singletons. The chain employs TRBV12-3 or TRBV12-4 and TRBJ2-7; 12 nucleotides agree with TRBD1. The sequenced sample was CD8+ T cells from PBMCs. This TCR was sampled from a human donor in good health (CMV status not recorded). Some clones in this sample may be carry-over from other donors' samples. CDR3 coding DNA: TGTGCCAGCAGAAGATGGGACAGGGGGCTGGACGAGCAGTACTTC. Translated, it gives CASRRWDRGLDEQYF.